A selection of T cell receptor beta chains follows, all from one sample in a study of blood T cell repertoires in COVID-19. Assay: immunoSEQ multiplex PCR; the TCRdb copy retains only in-frame clones and omits some. Of 250,000 to 300,000 clones in the sample, 89% are singletons; the top ten hold less than 2.5%. The material sequenced was peripheral blood. These receptors were taken from a man over 45 with acute or convalescent COVID-19. CDR3s include the opening cysteine and the closing phenylalanine or tryptophan. The order of the fields is V gene, J gene, CDR3 protein.

V: TRBV27; J: TRBJ2-5; CDR3: CASSQARRETQYF
V: TRBV5-5; J: TRBJ1-2; CDR3: CASSLGQGIYGYTF
V: TRBV2; J: TRBJ2-1; CDR3: CASSADRVSGNEQFF
V: TRBV4-1; J: TRBJ2-7; CDR3: CASSPTGLGTYEQYF
V: TRBV6-5; J: TRBJ1-6; CDR3: CASSYSSNRANSPLHF
V: TRBV5-1; J: TRBJ1-2; CDR3: CASRVVTGQGAGGYTF
V: TRBV9; J: TRBJ1-5; CDR3: CASSVGGGSEPQHF
V: TRBV7-2; J: TRBJ1-5; CDR3: CASSSTGGQPQHF
V: TRBV14; J: TRBJ2-3; CDR3: CASRHGGAGGLSTQYF
V: TRBV19; J: TRBJ1-1; CDR3: CASRAQGAPAGTEAFF
V: TRBV2; J: TRBJ1-5; CDR3: CASSPDRDQPQHF
V: TRBV2; J: TRBJ2-3; CDR3: CASSDEYTQYF
V: TRBV2; J: TRBJ2-3; CDR3: CASSLREISTDTQYF
V: TRBV6-5; J: TRBJ1-4; CDR3: CASSRTGGGEKLFF
V: TRBV9; J: TRBJ1-5; CDR3: CASSVGGGNQPQHF
V: TRBV29-1; J: TRBJ2-7; CDR3: CSAAGNSYEQYF
V: TRBV12-3/TRBV12-4; J: TRBJ2-5; CDR3: CASSLNYQETQYF
V: TRBV6-5; J: TRBJ2-2; CDR3: CASSYSSSVTGWELFF
V: TRBV27; J: TRBJ2-5; CDR3: CASRGLASWETQYF
V: TRBV12-3/TRBV12-4; J: TRBJ2-3; CDR3: CASRTGSPQYF
V: TRBV19; J: TRBJ2-2; CDR3: CASSTLAGVGTGELFF
V: TRBV7-9; J: TRBJ2-3; CDR3: CASRRGADTDTQYF
V: TRBV5-1; J: TRBJ2-1; CDR3: CASTLSGDDYNEQFF
V: TRBV10-2; J: TRBJ1-5; CDR3: CASSDPGFGNQPQHF
V: TRBV12-5; J: TRBJ2-5; CDR3: CASGTGTAQETQYF
V: TRBV10-3; J: TRBJ1-2; CDR3: CAISVPGKGYTF
V: TRBV13; J: TRBJ1-1; CDR3: CASKLSNTEAFF
V: TRBV6-5; J: TRBJ2-1; CDR3: CASSRGDSQFF
V: TRBV15; J: TRBJ2-3; CDR3: CATSRGQRGVSFSDTQYF
V: TRBV7-9; J: TRBJ1-4; CDR3: CASSLKGTGGAATNEKLFF
V: TRBV10-3; J: TRBJ1-1; CDR3: CAITLKPRDTEAFF
V: TRBV20-1; J: TRBJ1-1; CDR3: CSASSVESVNTEAFF
V: TRBV7-2; J: TRBJ2-5; CDR3: CASSLGFAGGAQETQYF
V: TRBV10-3; J: TRBJ1-1; CDR3: CAISDSQGSTEAFF
V: TRBV7-3; J: TRBJ2-1; CDR3: CASSLAPRAGGLGEQFF
V: TRBV30; J: TRBJ1-2; CDR3: CAWSVHGNYGYTF
V: TRBV2; J: TRBJ1-5; CDR3: CASSGQLNQPQHF
V: TRBV5-1; J: TRBJ1-4; CDR3: CASREAPNEKLFF
V: TRBV5-4; J: TRBJ1-2; CDR3: CASSPGAVPPEAGGYTF
V: TRBV5-1; J: TRBJ2-3; CDR3: CASSSHRQGTDTQYF
V: TRBV27; J: TRBJ2-3; CDR3: CASSRKAGGSTDTQYF
V: TRBV29-1; J: TRBJ1-1; CDR3: CSGSGVDTEAFF
V: TRBV19; J: TRBJ1-6; CDR3: CASSGRENLPLHF
V: TRBV27; J: TRBJ2-7; CDR3: CASSPSTGGISYEQYF
V: TRBV9; J: TRBJ2-2; CDR3: CASSPPGVNTLSGELFF
V: TRBV29-1; J: TRBJ2-5; CDR3: CSVGDWAGGQETQYF
V: TRBV9; J: TRBJ1-6; CDR3: CASSADPGQLNSPLHF
V: TRBV29-1; J: TRBJ2-7; CDR3: CSVSNRGLMEQYF
V: TRBV25-1; J: TRBJ1-4; CDR3: CASSEPGLFNEKLFF
V: TRBV5-6; J: TRBJ2-5; CDR3: CASSPTSMETQYF
V: TRBV21-1; J: TRBJ2-7; CDR3: CASSKGWTGGLQQYF
V: TRBV24-1; J: TRBJ1-1; CDR3: CATSDPRGRDHNTEAFF
V: TRBV3-1/TRBV3-2; J: TRBJ2-5; CDR3: CASSQMRDRAETQYF
V: TRBV6-5; J: TRBJ1-1; CDR3: CASSNRRGSEAFF
V: TRBV9; J: TRBJ1-1; CDR3: CASSAAPGSKEAFF
V: TRBV4-2; J: TRBJ1-2; CDR3: CASSQADRGLGYTF